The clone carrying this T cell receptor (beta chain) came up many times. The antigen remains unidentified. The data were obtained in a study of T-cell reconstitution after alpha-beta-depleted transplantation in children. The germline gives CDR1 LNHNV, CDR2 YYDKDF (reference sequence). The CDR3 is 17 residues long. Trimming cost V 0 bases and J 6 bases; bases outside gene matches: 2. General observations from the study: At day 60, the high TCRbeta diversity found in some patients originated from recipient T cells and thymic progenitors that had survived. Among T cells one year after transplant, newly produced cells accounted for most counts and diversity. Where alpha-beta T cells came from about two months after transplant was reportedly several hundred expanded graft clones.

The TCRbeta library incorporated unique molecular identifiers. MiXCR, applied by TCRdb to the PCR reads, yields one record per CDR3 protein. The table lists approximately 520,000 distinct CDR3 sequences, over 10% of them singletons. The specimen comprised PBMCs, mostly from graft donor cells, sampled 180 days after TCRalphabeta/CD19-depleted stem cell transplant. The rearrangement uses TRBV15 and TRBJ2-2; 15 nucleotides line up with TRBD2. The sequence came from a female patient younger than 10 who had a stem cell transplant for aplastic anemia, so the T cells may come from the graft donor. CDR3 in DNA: TGTGCCACCAGCAGAGATGGGACTAGCGGGAGGTCCGGGGAGCTGTTTTTT. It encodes CATSRDGTSGRSGELFF.